This T cell receptor (beta chain) was observed in a study of shared clonotypes between healthy human individuals. Across the whole study: Per donor, CD8 memory used one plate, CD8 naive used two, CD4 memory used three and CD4 naive used three.

Only Caucasian adults living in Nashville, Tennessee made up the donor group. Clones were read by immunoSEQ multiplex PCR, and TCRdb kept only the in-frame ones, dropping some. The table has around 2.3 million clones, approximately 94% seen once. This CDR3 spans 16 amino acids. Germline assignment: CDR1 SGHDT and CDR2 YYEEEE. The V and J ends lost 4 bases and 3 bases respectively, with 16 bases between them. Points from the study as a whole: Clonotype sharing across several donors was observed for 4.5% to 6.5% of naive CD4 clonotypes.

In regard to this clone: Its target is not known.

The specimen was naive CD4+ T cells sorted from blood. Subset given: CD45RA+ positively selected. The TCR originated in a man between 18 and 29 years old in good health. V and J are TRBV5-6 and TRBJ1-4; maybe TRBD1 (5 bases). The DNA for the CDR3 is TGTGCCAGCAGCCTTAGGGGAGCAGGGTCTAATGAAAAACTGTTTTTT. This sequence encodes CASSLRGAGSNEKLFF.